Below, 3 T cell receptor beta chains from the same sample are listed, as sequenced in a study of CD8 T cells in ankylosing spondylitis. General study points: Ankylosing spondylitis blood appeared to carry a characteristic TCR beta motif of several highly homologous variants.

Their antigens are not known. TCRdb reanalysed the 5' RACE reads using MiXCR and keeps one entry per CDR3 protein. The repertoire consists of around 770,000 distinct CDR3 sequences, with 12% occurring once and the leading ten covering roughly 0.51%. The sequencing input was blood, either unsorted or a sorted T cell fraction (not recorded which). These receptors were taken from a male donor with ankylosing spondylitis.

This clonotype has at least ten counts. The V call is TRBV5-5, the J call TRBJ1-2, with D perhaps matching TRBD1 (5 bases). V lost 0 bases to trimming and J lost 5 bases, with 5 bases between them. The germline CDR1 and CDR2 sequences are SGHKS and YYEKEE (reference sequence). CDR3 length equals 12 residues. CDR3 nucleotide sequence: TGTGCCAGCAGCTTGGGACAGTATGGCTACACCTTC. Amino acids: CASSLGQYGYTF.

V and J are TRBV5-1 and TRBJ2-2; D is possibly TRBD1 (6 bases). V lost 2 bases and J lost 4, with 9 bases in between. CDR1 SGHRS and CDR2 YFSETQ come from the germline V gene. This CDR3 contains 14 residues. The CDR3, as DNA: TGCGCCAGCAGCTTTCCACAGGGCACCGGGGAGCTGTTTTTT. Its translation is CASSFPQGTGELFF.

The rearrangement joins TRBV12-5 to TRBJ2-2; TRBD2 is a possible D gene (5 bases). The CDR3 consists of 15 residues. Germline V gene sequence: CDR1 LGHNT, CDR2 FRNRAP. The ends were cut back, 6 bases at V and 0 bases at J, with 11 bases in the middle. The CDR3 DNA reads as TGTGCTAGTGGCTGGAGGAACCCGAACACCGGGGAGCTGTTTTTT. The encoded protein is CASGWRNPNTGELFF.